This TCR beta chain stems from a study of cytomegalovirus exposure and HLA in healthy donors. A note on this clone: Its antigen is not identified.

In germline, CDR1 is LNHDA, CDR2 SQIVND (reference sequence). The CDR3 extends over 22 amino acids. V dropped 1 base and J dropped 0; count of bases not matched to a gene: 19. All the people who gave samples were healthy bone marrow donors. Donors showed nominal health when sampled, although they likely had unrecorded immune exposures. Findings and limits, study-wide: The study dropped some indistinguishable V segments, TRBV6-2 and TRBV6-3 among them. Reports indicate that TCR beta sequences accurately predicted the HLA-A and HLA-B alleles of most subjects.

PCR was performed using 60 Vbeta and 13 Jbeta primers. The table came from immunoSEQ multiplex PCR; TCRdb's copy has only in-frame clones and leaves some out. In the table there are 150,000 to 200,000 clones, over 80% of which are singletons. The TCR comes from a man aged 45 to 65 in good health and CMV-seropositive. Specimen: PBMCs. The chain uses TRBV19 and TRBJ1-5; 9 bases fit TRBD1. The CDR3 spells CASSIGPGQGRHRGFSNQPQHF. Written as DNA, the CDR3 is TGTGCCAGTAGTATAGGCCCGGGACAGGGTCGTCACCGGGGGTTTAGCAATCAGCCCCAGCATTTT. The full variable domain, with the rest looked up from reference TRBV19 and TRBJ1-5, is DGGITQSPKYLFRKEGQNVTLSCEQNLNHDAMYWYRQDPGQGLRLIYYSQIVNDFQKGDIAEGYSVSREKKESFPLTVTSAQKNPTAFYLCASSIGPGQGRHRGFSNQPQHFGDGTRLSIL.